This T cell receptor beta chain is drawn from a study of blood T cell repertoires in COVID-19. Across the whole study: Collection of acute and convalescent COVID-19 samples took place in the United States, Italy and Spain. In each case, the material was cDNA or gDNA derived from T cells, B-cell-depleted T cells, or PBMCs.

In the original workflow: Amplification from reference gene primers served as the basis for estimated nucleated cell counts. Libraries were prepared by immunoSEQ multiplex PCR; TCRdb keeps only in-frame clonotypes and omits some of them. From that table come the V and J calls and clone size; the DNA was used to work out D and trimming. The sample gives 190,000 or so clones, approximately 90% of which show up once; around 2% is in the top ten. Recruits, aged roughly 18 to 89 years, lived in 25 or so US areas. Per germline, CDR1 SEHNR and CDR2 FQNEAQ (reference sequence). There are 17 residues in the CDR3. V was clipped by 1 base and J by 1 base, with 16 bases between them. This clone has more than one count but fewer than ten.

The material sequenced was PBMCs or T cells enriched from blood (not recorded which). The V gene is TRBV7-9, the J gene TRBJ1-1; tentative D call: TRBD1 (6 bases). This TCR was recovered from a woman in her 30s who had recovered from COVID-19. The CDR3 DNA sequence: TGTGCCAGCAGCTTAGGTGGTGGGGGCCGGAAGAACACTGAAGCTTTCTTT. As protein: CASSLGGGGRKNTEAFF.